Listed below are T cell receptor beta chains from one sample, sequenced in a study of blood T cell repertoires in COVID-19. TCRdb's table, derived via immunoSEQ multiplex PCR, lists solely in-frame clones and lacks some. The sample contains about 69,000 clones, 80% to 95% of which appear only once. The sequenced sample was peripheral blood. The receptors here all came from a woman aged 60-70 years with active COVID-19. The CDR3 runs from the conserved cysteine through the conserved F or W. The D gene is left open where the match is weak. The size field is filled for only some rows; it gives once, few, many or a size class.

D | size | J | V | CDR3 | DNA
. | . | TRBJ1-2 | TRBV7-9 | CASSSLAGGNYGYTF | TGTGCCAGCAGTTCCCTGGCCGGGGGTAACTATGGCTACACCTTC
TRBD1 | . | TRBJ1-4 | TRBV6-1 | CASSEYRLPWTGAF | TGTGCCAGCAGTGAATACCGTCTGCCTTGGACAGGCGCCTTT
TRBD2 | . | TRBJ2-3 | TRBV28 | CASNGRGSTDTQYF | TGTGCCAGCAATGGGCGGGGGAGCACAGATACGCAGTATTTT
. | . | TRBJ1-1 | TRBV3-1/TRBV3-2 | CASSQNDRNTEAFF | TGTGCCAGCAGCCAAAACGACAGGAACACTGAAGCTTTCTTT
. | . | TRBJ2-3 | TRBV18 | CASSDSSTDTQYF | TGTGCCAGCTCTGACTCTAGCACAGATACGCAGTATTTT
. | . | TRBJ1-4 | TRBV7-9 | CASTDSLGGGEKLFF | TGTGCCAGCACCGACTCCTTGGGGGGAGGGGAAAAACTGTTTTTT
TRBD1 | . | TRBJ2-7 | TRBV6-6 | CASGGTGSYEQYF | TGTGCCAGCGGCGGGACAGGGTCCTACGAGCAGTACTTC
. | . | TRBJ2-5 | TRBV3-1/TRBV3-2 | CASSRTGEETQYF | TGTGCCAGCAGCCGCACGGGTGAAGAGACCCAGTACTTC
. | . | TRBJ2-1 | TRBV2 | CASSELMSYNEQFF | TGTGCCAGCAGTGAGCTGATGAGTTACAATGAGCAGTTCTTC
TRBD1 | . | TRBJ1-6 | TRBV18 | CASSPPTTGTVSPLHF | TGTGCCAGCTCACCACCAACGACAGGGACGGTTTCACCCCTCCACTTT
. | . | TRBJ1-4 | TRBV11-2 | CASSNWTEREKLFF | TGTGCCAGCAGCAATTGGACGGAGCGGGAAAAACTGTTTTTT
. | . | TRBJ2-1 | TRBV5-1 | CASSLDRPGQMQFF | TGCGCCAGCAGCTTGGACAGACCGGGACAAATGCAGTTCTTC
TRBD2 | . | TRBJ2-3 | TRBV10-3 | CAIGGGGSYGDTQYF | TGTGCCATCGGCGGTGGCGGGAGTTACGGAGATACGCAGTATTTT
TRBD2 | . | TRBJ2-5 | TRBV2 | CATGLEIKETQYF | TGTGCCACGGGACTAGAGATAAAAGAGACCCAGTACTTC
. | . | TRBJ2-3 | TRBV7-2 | CASSSERHTQYF | TGTGCCAGCAGCTCCGAGCGGCATACGCAGTATTTT
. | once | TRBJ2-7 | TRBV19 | CASSIVGQIYEQYF | TGTGCCAGTAGTATAGTTGGGCAAATCTACGAGCAGTACTTC
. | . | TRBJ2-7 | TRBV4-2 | CASSQTGDSYEQYF | TGTGCCAGCAGCCAAACAGGCGACTCCTACGAGCAGTACTTC
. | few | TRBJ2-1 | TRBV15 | CATSRATGNYNEQFF | TGTGCCACCAGCAGAGCTACAGGGAACTACAATGAGCAGTTCTTC
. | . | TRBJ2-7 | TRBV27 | CASSLNRRSSYEQYF | TGTGCCAGCAGTTTGAACAGGCGGAGCTCCTACGAGCAGTACTTC
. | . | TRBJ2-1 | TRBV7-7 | CASSPSPGSEQFF | TGTGCTAGCAGCCCCAGTCCCGGGAGTGAGCAGTTCTTC
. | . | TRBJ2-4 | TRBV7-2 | CASSLAGWGNLVPHF | TGTGCCAGCAGCTTAGCAGGATGGGGCAACTTGGTTCCCCACTTC
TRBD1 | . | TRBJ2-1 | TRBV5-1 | CASSVLTGNNEQFF | TGCGCCAGCAGCGTCTTGACAGGGAACAATGAGCAGTTCTTC
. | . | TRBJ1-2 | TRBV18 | CASSPRTANYGYTF | TGTGCCAGCTCACCACGTACAGCTAACTATGGCTACACCTTC
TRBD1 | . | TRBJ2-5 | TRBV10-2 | CASSWTGLEETQYF | TGCGCCAGCAGTTGGACAGGGCTCGAGGAGACCCAGTACTTC
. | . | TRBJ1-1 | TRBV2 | CASSENLSSTEAFF | TGTGCCAGCAGTGAAAACTTATCCTCCACTGAAGCTTTCTTT
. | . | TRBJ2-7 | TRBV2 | CASSFDRSSYEQYF | TGTGCCAGCAGCTTCGACAGGAGCTCCTACGAGCAGTACTTC
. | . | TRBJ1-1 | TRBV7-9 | CASSSKGVRASNTEAFF | TGTGCCAGCAGCTCAAAGGGGGTCCGGGCTTCGAACACTGAAGCTTTCTTT
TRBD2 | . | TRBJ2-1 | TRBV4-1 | CASSQESSGGYNEQFF | TGCGCCAGCAGCCAAGAGTCCAGCGGGGGCTACAATGAGCAGTTCTTC
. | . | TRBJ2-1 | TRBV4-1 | CASSQGGLLDEQFF | TGCGCCAGCAGCCAAGGGGGCCTACTGGATGAGCAGTTCTTC
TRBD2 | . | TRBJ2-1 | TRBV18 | CASSPSGREKSYNEQFF | TGTGCCAGCTCACCGTCCGGGCGGGAGAAGTCCTACAATGAGCAGTTCTTC
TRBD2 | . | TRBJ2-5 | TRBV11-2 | CASSLVAGRGDQYF | TGTGCCAGCAGCTTAGTCGCAGGGCGGGGGGACCAGTACTTC
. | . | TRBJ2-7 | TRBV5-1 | CASSLAPGTYEQYF | TGCGCCAGCAGCTTGGCCCCAGGGACCTACGAGCAGTACTTC
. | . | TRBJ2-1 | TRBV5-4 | CASSFEGPRGNEQFF | TGTGCCAGCAGCTTTGAGGGCCCGCGCGGCAATGAGCAGTTCTTC
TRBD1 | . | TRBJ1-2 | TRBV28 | CASSLIGGVGQEDGYTF | TGTGCCAGCAGTTTAATAGGGGGAGTTGGACAGGAAGATGGCTACACCTTC
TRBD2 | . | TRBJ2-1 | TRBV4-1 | CASSHPGLAGPEGNEQFF | TGCGCCAGCAGCCACCCGGGACTAGCGGGACCCGAAGGTAATGAGCAGTTCTTC
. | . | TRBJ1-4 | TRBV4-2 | CASSQARNSNEKLFF | TGTGCCAGCAGCCAAGCGAGGAACTCCAATGAAAAACTGTTTTTT
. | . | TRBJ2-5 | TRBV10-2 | CASSGRDLQETQYF | TGCGCCAGCAGCGGGAGAGACCTTCAAGAGACCCAGTACTTC
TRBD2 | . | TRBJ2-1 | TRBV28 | CASKPGRAGYEQFF | TGTGCCAGCAAACCCGGGAGGGCCGGCTATGAGCAGTTCTTC
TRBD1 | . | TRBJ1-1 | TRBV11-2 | CASSRRDRDTEAFF | TGTGCCAGCAGCCGCCGGGACAGAGACACTGAAGCTTTCTTT